The 20 T cell receptor beta chains below come from one sample, sequenced in a study of T-cell memory formation after mild COVID-19. One entry per CDR3 protein results from TCRdb running MiXCR on the 5' RACE reads. Of roughly 160,000 distinct CDR3 sequences in the sample, about 9.9% are singletons; the top ten hold approximately 3.8%. Material: PBMCs or a T cell subset sorted from them (not recorded which). All receptors derive from a young man who had mild COVID-19 (a few samples of this study predate the infection). Cell type and time point are not known.

This clonotype was counted a few times. V usage is TRBV7-2 and J usage is TRBJ1-2; TRBD1 might be the D (5 bases). This CDR3 spans 14 amino acids. The germline V gene has CDR1 SGHTA and CDR2 FQGNSA. V dropped 3 bases and J dropped 2 bases, with 10 bases sitting between them. This CDR3 reads CASSFMTENYGYTF. CDR3 nucleotides: TGTGCCAGCAGCTTTATGACAGAGAACTATGGCTACACCTTC. Using reference TRBV7-2 and TRBJ1-2 for the parts outside the CDR3, the full variable domain is GAGVSQSPSNKVTEKGKDVELRCDPISGHTALYWYRQSLGQGLEFLIYFQGNSAPDKSGLPSDRFSAERTGGSVSTLTIQRTQQEDSAVYLCASSFMTENYGYTFGSGTRLTVV.

This chain connects TRBV29-1 to TRBJ1-2, with D uncertain. Germline-derived CDR1 and CDR2 are SQVTM and ANQGSEA. The CDR3 has 13 residues. Trimming left V 3 bases short and J 4 bases short, with 12 bases between. CDR3 sequence reads: CSVEVGGGYGYTF. DNA for the CDR3: TGCAGCGTTGAGGTCGGCGGTGGCTATGGCTACACCTTC.

Only a few counts were recorded for this clonotype. The V call is TRBV7-2, the J call TRBJ1-2; 8 bases are a match to TRBD1. CDR3 length equals 15 residues. Germline V gene data show CDR1 as SGHTA and CDR2 as FQGNSA. V lost 5 bases to trimming and J lost 4 bases; unmatched junction nucleotides: 9. CDR3 in amino acids: CASSRRQGLVYGYTF. In DNA form, the CDR3 reads TGTGCCAGCAGCCGTAGACAGGGGTTGGTCTATGGCTACACCTTC.

The V gene is TRBV11-3, the J gene TRBJ2-2, with TRBD2 identical over 9 bases. Germline-derived CDR1 and CDR2 are SGHNT and YENEEA. J was trimmed by 4 bases and V by 5 bases; bases with no gene match: 2. The CDR3 is made up of 14 amino acids. CDR3 sequence: CASSLSGGTGELFF. The CDR3 DNA is TGTGCCAGCAGCCTTAGCGGGGGCACCGGGGAGCTGTTTTTT.

The rearrangement joins TRBV7-8 to TRBJ1-6; maybe TRBD1 (6 bases). There are 17 residues in the CDR3. Between the trimmed V and J ends, which lost 5 bases and 7 bases, there was a span of 21 bases. CDR1 is SGHVS and CDR2 is FQNEAQ in the germline V gene. CDR3 nucleotide sequence: TGTGCCAGCAGCGGGGGGCCCAGAGGCGGAAAAAATTCACCCCTCCACTTT. Protein: CASSGGPRGGKNSPLHF.

The chain uses TRBV6-6 and TRBJ2-2; a weak D match, TRBD2 (6 bases). The CDR3 runs 17 residues. Trimming took 0 bases from V and 1 from J, leaving 12 bases between them. CDR1 is MNHNY and CDR2 is SVGAGI in the germline V gene (reference sequence). CDR3 nucleotide sequence: TGTGCCAGCAGTTACTCGACCGGGACTGGGAACACCGGGGAGCTGTTTTTT. Translating it yields CASSYSTGTGNTGELFF.

In its sample, this clonotype was seen a few times. V gene TRBV12-3 or TRBV12-4 combines with J gene TRBJ1-3; no clear D gene. With 3 bases removed from V and 4 bases from J, the gap between germline ends came to 13 bases. The CDR3 is 15 amino acids. CDR3 amino acids: CASSFRASGGNTIYF. CDR3 coding DNA: TGTGCCAGCAGTTTCCGGGCCTCCGGAGGAAACACCATATATTTT.

This clonotype was seen more than once but under ten times. CDR3 loop: CASSLEVSGANVLTF. The CDR3 nucleotides are TGTGCCAGCAGCTTAGAGGTCTCTGGGGCCAACGTCCTGACTTTC. The rearrangement joins TRBV7-2 to TRBJ2-6; no clear D. The CDR3 spans 15 residues. Trimming removed 1 base from V and 0 bases from J, with 4 bases in between. Germline CDR1 reads SGHTA; CDR2 reads FQGNSA. The variable domain in full, completed from reference TRBV7-2 and TRBJ2-6, reads GAGVSQSPSNKVTEKGKDVELRCDPISGHTALYWYRQSLGQGLEFLIYFQGNSAPDKSGLPSDRFSAERTGGSVSTLTIQRTQQEDSAVYLCASSLEVSGANVLTFGAGSRLTVL.

The chain joins TRBV4-1 to TRBJ2-1; D may be TRBD1 or TRBD2 (5 bases each). V lost 1 base, J lost 3 bases, and 10 bases lay in between. Germline V gene lookup returns CDR1 MGHRA and CDR2 YSYEKL. The CDR3 is 15 amino acids. CDR3 bases: TGCGCCAGCAGCCAAGCACCTGGGGGCTACAATGAGCAGTTCTTC. This translates into CASSQAPGGYNEQFF.

V and J are TRBV2 and TRBJ1-5; a possible D gene is TRBD1 (6 bases). This CDR3 is built from 15 residues. Between the trimmed V and J ends, which lost 2 bases and 7 bases, there was a span of 15 bases. Looked up from germline, CDR1 is SNHLY and CDR2 is FYNNEI. CDR3 DNA sequence: TGTGCCAGCAGTGAAACTGGGGGCGCAGGGCAGCCCCAGCATTTT. As protein: CASSETGGAGQPQHF.

This clonotype was found many times. V gene TRBV7-6 combines with J gene TRBJ2-7; 7 nucleotides match TRBD1. The CDR3 runs 14 residues. Germline CDR1 reads SGHVS; CDR2 reads FNYEAQ. V shed 4 bases, J shed 3 bases, and the junction held 6 bases outside the gene matches. CDR3 bases: TGTGCCAGCAGCTGGGGGCAGGGGGACTACGAGCAGTACTTC. It codes for CASSWGQGDYEQYF.

This clonotype was recorded a few times. The rearrangement links TRBV10-3 to TRBJ1-4; D remains ambiguous. The CDR3 covers 16 residues. V was pared by 5 bases and J by 4 bases, with 17 bases between. Per the germline V gene, CDR1 is ENHRY and CDR2 is SYGVKD. CDR3 residues: CAISSGGEALNEKLFF. CDR3 coding DNA: TGTGCCATCAGTTCAGGTGGTGAGGCCCTTAATGAAAAACTGTTTTTT.

The table lists this clonotype with a few counts. The rearrangement uses TRBV7-2 and TRBJ1-1, with D hard to call. Per the germline V gene, CDR1 is SGHTA and CDR2 is FQGNSA. V was cut by 3 bases and J by 5 bases, with 16 bases left in between. The CDR3 is 15 amino acids. This CDR3 reads CASSFSGQYVTEAFF. The CDR3, as DNA: TGTGCCAGCAGCTTCAGCGGTCAGTACGTTACTGAAGCTTTCTTT.

V and J are TRBV3-2 and TRBJ1-5. TRBV3-2 is reported as a pseudogene. This CDR3 has 19 amino acids. CDR3 protein: CASSQEGPGDSEGPQPQHF. CDR3 nucleotide sequence: TGTGCCAGCAGCCAAGAGGGTCCCGGGGACTCCGAGGGCCCTCAGCCCCAGCATTTT.

Many counts were recorded for this clonotype. The J gene is TRBJ2-3, the V gene TRBV4-2; D remains unclear. Germline loops: CDR1 LGHNA, CDR2 YNFKEQ. This CDR3 has 15 residues. Trimming pared 4 bases from V and 0 bases from J, leaving 11 bases between. The CDR3 DNA reads TGTGCCAGCAGCCCTGGGTTCCAAAGCACAGATACGCAGTATTTT. Protein: CASSPGFQSTDTQYF.

This clonotype was seen at least ten times. This chain connects TRBV19 to TRBJ2-5; D uncertain. V lost 6 bases to trimming and J lost 2 bases, with 10 bases between them. Germline CDR1 is LNHDA and CDR2 is SQIVND (reference sequence). The CDR3 sequence is 13 residues long. CDR3 sequence: CASRRRPQETQYF. The CDR3 bases are TGTGCCAGTAGAAGGCGTCCGCAAGAGACCCAGTACTTC.

This clonotype came up many times. The chain links TRBV3-1 to TRBJ2-3, with TRBD1 as a possible D gene (5 bases). The V gene's germline CDR1 is LGHDT and CDR2 YNNKEL (reference sequence). There are 11 residues in the CDR3. Trimming cost V 6 bases and J 6 bases, with 7 bases left between them. The CDR3: CASSQGDTQYF. The DNA for the CDR3 is TGTGCCAGCAGTCAGGGCGATACGCAGTATTTT.

The V gene is TRBV6-6, the J gene TRBJ1-1, with a tentative D call TRBD1 (5 bases). The CDR3 is 16 residues long. CDR1 MNHNY and CDR2 SVGAGI come from the germline V gene (reference sequence). Deletions cut 7 bases from V and 4 bases from J, with 22 bases between. The CDR3 DNA reads as TGTGCCAGCATCATATGGGCCTTAAAGGGGACCACTGAAGCTTTCTTT. Translated: CASIIWALKGTTEAFF.

This clonotype has a count of ten or more. V gene TRBV20-1 combines with J gene TRBJ1-1, with D maybe TRBD1 (6 bases). CDR3 length: 13 residues. Germline CDR1 is DFQATT and CDR2 is SNEGSKA (reference sequence). V lost 3 bases, J lost 2 bases, and 10 bases lay in between. The DNA for the CDR3 is TGCAGTGCTAGGAACAGGGTAAACACTGAAGCTTTCTTT. Protein sequence: CSARNRVNTEAFF.

This clonotype was observed at least ten times. Here the CDR3 DNA reads TGTGCCAGCAGTTACAATCAGTGGGTCTCACCCCTCCACTTT. Protein sequence: CASSYNQWVSPLHF. This chain connects TRBV6-5 to TRBJ1-6; D remains ambiguous. Germline CDR1 MNHEY, CDR2 SVGAGI. The ends were cut back, 2 bases at V and 10 bases at J, with 12 bases in the middle. This CDR3 spans 14 amino acids.